This is a list of T cell receptor beta chains from one sample in a study of T cell responses to AZD1222 COVID-19 vaccine. Assay: immunoSEQ multiplex PCR; the TCRdb copy retains only in-frame clones and omits some. The sample shows under 200,000 clones, roughly 86% of them seen only once. Sequences were derived from peripheral blood, sampled on day 0 of AZD1222 vaccination. The receptor set was obtained from an adult in good health. CDR3s include the opening cysteine and the closing phenylalanine or tryptophan. The D gene is left open where the match is weak. Only some rows state a clone size, as once, few, many or a class for expanded clones.

>TRBJ1-1|TRBV5-5|NA|TRBD1
TGTGCCAGCAGCCTCAGGGGGCAAAGTACTGAAGCTTTCTTT
CASSLRGQSTEAFF
>TRBJ1-2|TRBV28|NA|NA
TGTGCCAGCGGACCGACACAGGGAGTTAATAACTATGGCTACACCTTC
CASGPTQGVNNYGYTF
>TRBJ1-5|TRBV28|NA|NA
TGTGCCAGCTCGAGAGATAGCAATCAGCCCCAGCATTTT
CASSRDSNQPQHF
>TRBJ2-3|TRBV9|NA|TRBD1
TGTGCCAGCAGCCAAGGACAGGGACTTTTGGGGGATACGCAGTATTTT
CASSQGQGLLGDTQYF
>TRBJ2-3|TRBV9|NA|NA
TGTGCCAGCAGCGTCAGCGGCCCCACAGATACGCAGTATTTT
CASSVSGPTDTQYF
>TRBJ1-4|TRBV11-2|NA|NA
TGTGCCAGCAGCTTAGCTCTGCGCGCAGATGAAAAACTGTTTTTT
CASSLALRADEKLFF
>TRBJ2-1|TRBV6-2/TRBV6-3|NA|NA
TGTGCCAGCAGTCTACGGGACGTATCCAATGAGCAGTTCTTC
CASSLRDVSNEQFF
>TRBJ1-4|TRBV28|NA|TRBD1
TGTGCCAGCATTAACGCGGGACAGCCTACTAATGAAAAACTGTTTTTT
CASINAGQPTNEKLFF
>TRBJ2-5|TRBV6-5|NA|NA
TGTGCCAGCAGCCTGGTCGAGCAAGAGACCCAGTACTTC
CASSLVEQETQYF
>TRBJ1-1|TRBV7-9|NA|TRBD1
TGTGCCAGCAGCTTAGGAGAGACAGGGTGGACTGAAGCTTTCTTT
CASSLGETGWTEAFF
>TRBJ2-7|TRBV30|NA|NA
TGTGCCTGGAGTGACAGGGACGAGCAGTACTTC
CAWSDRDEQYF
>TRBJ2-3|TRBV9|NA|NA
TGTGCCAGCAGCGTGTCGGAGACAGATACGCAGTATTTT
CASSVSETDTQYF
>TRBJ2-3|TRBV1|once|NA
TGCACCAGCAAATTGGCGGGGGGGTTCACAGATACGCAGTATTTT
CTSKLAGGFTDTQYF
>TRBJ1-4|TRBV7-2|NA|TRBD1
TGTGCCAGCAGCCTCCGACAGGGCGTTAATGAAAAACTGTTTTTT
CASSLRQGVNEKLFF
>TRBJ2-1|TRBV9|NA|TRBD2
TGTGCCAGCAGCGTAGACCCGTTAGCGGGAGTTAAGAATGAGCAGTTCTTC
CASSVDPLAGVKNEQFF
>TRBJ2-7|TRBV2|NA|NA
TGTGCCAGCAAATCGAGGTTCTTGGACGAGCAGTACTTC
CASKSRFLDEQYF
>TRBJ1-6|TRBV2|NA|NA
TGTGCCAGCAGAATCGGGCAGCATGGCCGACCCCTCCACTTT
CASRIGQHGRPLHF
>TRBJ2-2|TRBV30|NA|TRBD1
TGTGCCGGAGACTTGGGGACAGGGGCTAACGGGGAGCTGTTTTTT
CAGDLGTGANGELFF
>TRBJ1-6|TRBV5-1|NA|NA
TGCGCCAGCAGCTTGGACAAGGGTTCACCCCTCCACTTT
CASSLDKGSPLHF
>TRBJ1-4|TRBV7-9|NA|NA
TGTGCCAGCAGCCCCGGCGCGAGTAAGGAAAAACTGTTTTTT
CASSPGASKEKLFF
>TRBJ2-5|TRBV9|NA|TRBD2
TGTGCCAGCAGCGTAGATCTAGCGGGGGGCCTACAAGAGACCCAGTACTTC
CASSVDLAGGLQETQYF
>TRBJ2-7|TRBV20-1|NA|NA
TGCAGTGCTAGTGTACCTACTACAACCTACGAGCAGTACTTC
CSASVPTTTYEQYF
>TRBJ1-2|TRBV7-9|NA|TRBD1
TGTGCCAGCAGGGGACAGGCCAACTATGGCTACACCTTC
CASRGQANYGYTF
>TRBJ1-1|TRBV11-2|NA|NA
TGTGCCAGCAGCTTAGTCCGGGCAGGGACCATGAACACTGAAGCTTTCTTT
CASSLVRAGTMNTEAFF
>TRBJ2-2|TRBV24-1|NA|NA
TGTGCCACCAGTGGGGACACTTACACCGGGGAGCTGTTTTTT
CATSGDTYTGELFF
>TRBJ1-6|TRBV2|NA|NA
TGTGCCAGCACGAGCTCCTATAATTCACCCCTCCACTTT
CASTSSYNSPLHF
>TRBJ2-1|TRBV19|NA|TRBD1
TGTGCCAGTAGTCAACCAGGGGGCTACTACAATGAGCAGTTCTTC
CASSQPGGYYNEQFF
>TRBJ2-2|TRBV7-3|NA|NA
TGTGCCAGCAGCTTAGTTATGTCCGGGGAGCTGTTTTTT
CASSLVMSGELFF
>TRBJ1-4|TRBV7-3|NA|NA
TGTGCCAGCAGCTTACAGGCTAATGAAAAACTGTTTTTT
CASSLQANEKLFF
>TRBJ1-5|TRBV7-3|NA|NA
TGTGCCAGCAGCCCAACTGGGGGGCTCCAGCCCCAGCATTTT
CASSPTGGLQPQHF
>TRBJ1-1|TRBV23-1|NA|NA
TGCGCCAGCAGTCAATCCGAGGCGAACACTGAAGCTTTCTTT
CASSQSEANTEAFF
>TRBJ2-2|TRBV6-5|NA|TRBD1
TGTGCCAGCAGGGGACAGGGGGCCGCGTCGGAGCTGTTTTTT
CASRGQGAASELFF
>TRBJ2-7|TRBV10-3|NA|NA
TGTGCCATCACTAAGCAAGCAGGGGTCGGCTCCGAGCAGTACTTC
CAITKQAGVGSEQYF